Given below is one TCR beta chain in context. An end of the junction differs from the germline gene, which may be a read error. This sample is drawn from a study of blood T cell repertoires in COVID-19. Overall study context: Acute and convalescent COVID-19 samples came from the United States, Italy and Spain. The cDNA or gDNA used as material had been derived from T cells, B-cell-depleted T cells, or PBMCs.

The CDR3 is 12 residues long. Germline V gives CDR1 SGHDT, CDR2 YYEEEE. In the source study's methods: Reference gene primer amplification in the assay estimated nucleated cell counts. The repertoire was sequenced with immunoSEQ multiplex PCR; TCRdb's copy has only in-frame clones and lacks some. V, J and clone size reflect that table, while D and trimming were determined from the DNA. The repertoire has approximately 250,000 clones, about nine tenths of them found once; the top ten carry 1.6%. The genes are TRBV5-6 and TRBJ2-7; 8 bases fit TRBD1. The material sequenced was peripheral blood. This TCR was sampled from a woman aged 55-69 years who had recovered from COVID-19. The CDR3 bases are TGTGCCAGCAGCAGGGGACAGGACCCGTTGTTCTTC. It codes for CASSRGQDPLFF.